The next 15 T cell receptor beta chains were all read from a single sample in a study of T-cell memory formation after mild COVID-19. TCRdb reprocessed the 5' RACE reads with MiXCR, giving one entry per CDR3 protein. The table has about 610,000 distinct CDR3 sequences, 15% to 20% seen once. The specimen sequenced was PBMCs or a T cell subset sorted from them (not recorded which). All receptors derive from an adult woman who had mild COVID-19 (a few samples of this study predate the infection). Cell type and time point are not known.

This rearrangement joins TRBV11-3 to TRBJ2-1; 10 positions match TRBD2. Germline lookup yields CDR1 SGHNT and CDR2 YENEEA. CDR3 length: 16 amino acids. V shed 5 bases and J 10 bases; nucleotides not matched to a gene: 14. CDR3 DNA: TGTGCCAGCAGCCCAAGACTAGCGGGCTATTCTTCAGAGCAGTTCTTC. It codes for CASSPRLAGYSSEQFF.

This clonotype was seen just once. The chain recombines TRBV11-3 with TRBJ2-5; 12 positions agree with TRBD1. This CDR3 spans 15 amino acids. J lost 4 bases, V lost 5 bases, and 5 bases had no gene match. Germline CDR1 reads SGHNT; CDR2 reads YENEEA. CDR3 nucleotide sequence: TGTGCCAGCAGCGGGGGGGACAGGGGGCGAGAGACCCAGTACTTC. This gives the protein CASSGGDRGRETQYF.

The V call is TRBV24-1, the J call TRBJ2-3; TRBD1 is a possible D gene (6 bases). V lost 4 bases, J lost 0 bases, and 19 bases lay in between. Germline-derived CDR1 and CDR2 are KGHDR and SFDVKD. CDR3 size: 18 residues. The CDR3 loop is CATSDVNRVRGSTDTQYF. CDR3 nucleotides: TGTGCCACCAGTGACGTGAACAGGGTTCGGGGTAGCACAGATACGCAGTATTTT.

The chain carries TRBV6-5 and TRBJ2-7, with 10 positions matching TRBD1. This CDR3 region has 16 residues. Germline CDR1 is MNHEY and CDR2 is SVGAGI. Unmatched junction bases numbered 6, after V lost 2 bases and J lost 2 bases. CDR3 sequence (DNA): TGTGCCAGCAGTTACGAGGGACAGGGGTTGACCTACGAGCAGTACTTC. This translates into CASSYEGQGLTYEQYF.

This clonotype was observed a handful of times. The genes are TRBV20-1 and TRBJ2-7; 9 bases map to TRBD1. Germline assignment: CDR1 DFQATT and CDR2 SNEGSKA (reference sequence). The CDR3 extends over 14 amino acids. The V segment lost 3 bases and the J segment 0 bases; nucleotides outside the gene matches: 3. CDR3 amino acids: CSARGTGSSYEQYF. CDR3 coding DNA: TGCAGTGCTAGGGGGACAGGGAGCTCCTACGAGCAGTACTTC.

This chain joins TRBV7-8 and TRBJ2-7; 14 bases map to TRBD2. The CDR3 extends over 17 amino acids. The V gene end was trimmed by 4 bases and the J gene end by 7 bases; junction bases not matched to a gene: 12. CDR1 and CDR2 from the germline V gene are SGHVS and FQNEAQ. CDR3 nucleotide sequence: TGTGCCAGCAGCTCGGGACTAGCGGGAGTAGGGGAAAGGGAGCAGTACTTC. Translated, it gives CASSSGLAGVGEREQYF.

The CDR3, as DNA: TGTGCCAGCAGTGACCGGACTAGCGGGGCATACAATGAGCAGTTCTTC. Its protein product is CASSDRTSGAYNEQFF. V and J are TRBV2 and TRBJ2-1, with 12 bases that match TRBD2. Trimming took 3 bases from V and 4 from J; bases not matched to a gene: 4. The length of the CDR3 is 16 residues. Germline assignment: CDR1 SNHLY and CDR2 FYNNEI.

This clonotype was observed many times. The chain recombines TRBV5-1 with TRBJ2-2; D unresolved. This CDR3 contains 14 residues. CDR1 is SGHRS, CDR2 YFSETQ, per germline. Trimming took off 3 bases at V and 1 base at J, with 7 bases between the two ends. The CDR3 DNA reads TGCGCCAGCAGCTCCCGACTGAACACCGGGGAGCTGTTTTTT. This sequence encodes CASSSRLNTGELFF.

The V call is TRBV24-1, the J call TRBJ2-5, with D maybe TRBD1 (5 bases). Between the trimmed V and J ends, which lost 4 bases and 0 bases, there was a span of 11 bases. Germline assignment: CDR1 KGHDR and CDR2 SFDVKD. CDR3 length: 15 residues. The CDR3 protein is CATSDPTVNQETQYF. CDR3 DNA sequence: TGTGCCACCAGTGACCCGACAGTAAACCAAGAGACCCAGTACTTC.

There are many counts of this clonotype. The rearrangement links TRBV12-3 or TRBV12-4 to TRBJ1-5, with TRBD1 as a possible D gene (5 bases). This CDR3 region has 18 residues. V was cut by 2 bases and J by 1 base, with 18 bases left in between. The CDR3 DNA reads TGTGCCAGCAGTTTAACGGGATGGGGCAGCACCAGCAATCAGCCCCAGCATTTT. It encodes CASSLTGWGSTSNQPQHF.

This clonotype turned up a few times. The chain links TRBV9 to TRBJ2-3; no reliable D call. Germline CDR1 SGDLS, CDR2 YYNGEE. V was cut by 3 bases and J by 1 base, with 15 bases left in between. The CDR3 consists of 16 residues. The CDR3 DNA follows: TGTGCCAGCAGCGCTGTTCTCGTTCTCGGCACAGATACGCAGTATTTT. This codes for CASSAVLVLGTDTQYF.

This clonotype was detected only a few times. The rearrangement links TRBV5-1 to TRBJ2-7; the D gene is possibly TRBD1 (6 bases). The V gene's germline CDR1 is SGHRS and CDR2 YFSETQ. This CDR3 contains 15 residues. Deletions cut 4 bases from V and 6 bases from J, with 20 bases between. The CDR3 DNA follows: TGCGCCAGCAGCGCCGTACTACAGGGAAAGGCCGAGCAGTACTTC. This encodes CASSAVLQGKAEQYF.

This clonotype was detected a few times. The chain employs TRBV12-3 or TRBV12-4 and TRBJ2-5; possibly TRBD1 or TRBD2 for D (6 bases each). V shed 4 bases and J shed 4 bases, with 13 bases lying between them. CDR3 length: 14 residues. For the CDR3, the DNA is TGTGCCAGCAGTTGGGGTCGGGGGCCAGAGACCCAGTACTTC. Its translation: CASSWGRGPETQYF.

The rearrangement joins TRBV5-1 to TRBJ2-7, with D uncertain. CDR3 length equals 14 residues. CDR1 and CDR2 (germline): SGHRS, YFSETQ. V dropped 4 bases and J dropped 7 bases, with 18 bases sitting between them. Here the CDR3 reads CASSARAALGEQYF. In DNA, the CDR3 is TGCGCCAGCAGCGCCCGGGCGGCCCTGGGAGAGCAGTACTTC.

This clonotype was found a few times. The chain uses TRBV5-1 and TRBJ2-3; D is undetermined. Germline loops: CDR1 SGHRS, CDR2 YFSETQ. Trimming took 2 bases from V and 3 from J, leaving 10 bases between them. The length of the CDR3 is 14 residues. The CDR3 bases are TGCGCCAGCAGCTTTTTACTGGAGACAGATACGCAGTATTTT. Its translation is CASSFLLETDTQYF.